This record looks at one T cell receptor (beta chain) sequence and its context. This clonotype appeared a single time. Its antigen is unknown. No per-base quality is available; no much larger clone lies one base away. Resting on one read, the evidence is weak. Taken from cysteine to phenylalanine, the CDR3 has 17 residues. The only DNA kept is the CDR3, 51 bases in frame from the first base. V is pared back by 1 base and J by 4 bases, with 18 bases lying between the germline termini. As encoded in the germline V gene (reference sequence), CDR1 is LNHDA while CDR2 is SQIVND. The sequencer was an Illumina HiSeq 1500. The public reads were reprocessed in TCRdb via fastp at Q25 and MiXCR, keeping in-frame beta chains. Every CDR3 protein is listed once, alongside the most common genes and DNA of its rows. A total of around 530,000 distinct CDR3 sequences appear in this sample, around 27% of them only once. Together, the top ten hold about 13% of the sample.

The data stem from a study of T cell repertoires in cytomegalovirus infection (dated by TCRdb to the late 2010s). Notes on the research overall: Donor HLA type was relevant to the analysis, because carriage of CMV infection together with the matching HLA type was indicated by public TCR beta signatures.

Summary of the overall study and its limitations: In both this cohort and an independent cohort of a few hundred donors, the cumulative frequency of public TCR beta family members distinguished carriers of CMV infection plus the relevant HLA type. The ex vivo response was dominated by HLA-C-restricted CMV-specific TCR beta clonotypes, which also provided the single most frequent clonotype in two of eight donors.

The sequence was obtained from a human donor in good health (CMV status not recorded). Some clones in this sample may be carry-over from other donors' samples. Recombination linked TRBV19 to TRBJ2-3; the D segment might be TRBD1 or TRBD2, since each matches 6 bases. The specimen was PBMCs. The DNA is as follows: TGTGCCAGTAGTATAGTTCTCGGGGGCCATGGTCCAGATACGCAGTATTTT. Translated, this is CASSIVLGGHGPDTQYF.